This TCR beta chain was captured in a study of a mutant IDH1 vaccine in newly diagnosed glioma. Study-level information: Averaging roughly 40 years of age, treated patients were around 60% male and approximately 40% female. Beforehand, treatment had been radiotherapy, temozolomide, or both; the majority received both.

Findings and limits, study-wide: Changes in top peripheral clonotypes did not appear linked to pseudoprogression.

This clone has a single count. Its specificity is not known. Profiled with immunoSEQ multiplex PCR; TCRdb holds only in-frame clones, not every one. The sample gives approximately 100,000 clones, approximately 90% of which show up once; roughly 0.54% is in the top ten. Noted time point: baseline, week 1 (first vaccination visit). Treatment of the sample: pre-vaccination baseline after standard-of-care therapy. Newly diagnosed WHO grade 3 or 4 IDH1-mutant, ATRX-lost astrocytomas were identified in the donors. This CDR3 has 14 residues. Germline CDR1 reads ENHRY; CDR2 reads SYGVKD. Trimming cost V 4 bases and J 4 bases, with 13 bases left between them.

The sequences come from PBMCs, collected from a glioma patient treated with radiotherapy, temozolomide or both. The receptor was isolated from a woman aged 45-65 years with glioma. The chain is built from TRBV10-3 and TRBJ2-5; D is unclear. The CDR3: CAISGDTLGETQYF. DNA of the CDR3: TGTGCCATCAGTGGAGACACCCTCGGAGAGACCCAGTACTTC.